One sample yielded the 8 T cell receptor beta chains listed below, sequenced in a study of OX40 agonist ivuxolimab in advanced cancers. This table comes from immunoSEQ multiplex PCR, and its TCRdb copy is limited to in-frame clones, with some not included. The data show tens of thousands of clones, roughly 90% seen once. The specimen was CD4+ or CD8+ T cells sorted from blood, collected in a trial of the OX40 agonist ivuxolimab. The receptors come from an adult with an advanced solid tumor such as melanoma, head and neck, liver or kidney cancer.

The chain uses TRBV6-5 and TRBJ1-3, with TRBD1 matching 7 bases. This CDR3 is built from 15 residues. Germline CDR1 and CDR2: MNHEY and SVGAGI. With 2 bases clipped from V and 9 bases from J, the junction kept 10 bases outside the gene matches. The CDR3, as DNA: TGTGCCAGCAGTTACCAGGACAGGATGATGGCCACCATATATTTT. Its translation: CASSYQDRMMATIYF.

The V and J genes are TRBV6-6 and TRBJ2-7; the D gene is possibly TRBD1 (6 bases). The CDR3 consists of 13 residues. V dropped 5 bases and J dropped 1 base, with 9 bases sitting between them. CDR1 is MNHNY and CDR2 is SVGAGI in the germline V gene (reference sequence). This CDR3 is CASSPTGSYEQYF. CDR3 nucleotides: TGTGCCAGCAGTCCGACAGGATCCTACGAGCAGTACTTC.

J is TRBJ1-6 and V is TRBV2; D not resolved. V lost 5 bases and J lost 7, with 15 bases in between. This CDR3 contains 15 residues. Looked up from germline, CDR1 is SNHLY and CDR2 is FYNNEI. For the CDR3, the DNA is TGTGCCAGCAGTAGAACGCGGGGTGAGAATTCACCCCTCCACTTT. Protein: CASSRTRGENSPLHF. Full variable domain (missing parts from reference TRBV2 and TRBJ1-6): EPEVTQTPSHQVTQMGQEVILRCVPISNHLYFYWYRQILGQKVEFLVSFYNNEISEKSEIFDDQFSVERPDGSNFTLKIRSTKLEDSAMYFCASSRTRGENSPLHFGNGTRLTVT.

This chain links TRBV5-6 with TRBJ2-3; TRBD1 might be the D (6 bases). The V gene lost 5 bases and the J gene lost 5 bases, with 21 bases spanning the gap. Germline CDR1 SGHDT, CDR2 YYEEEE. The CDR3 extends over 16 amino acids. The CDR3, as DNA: TGTGCCAGCAGTCCTAAACCGGGACATGAAAAAGATACGCAGTATTTT. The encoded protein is CASSPKPGHEKDTQYF.

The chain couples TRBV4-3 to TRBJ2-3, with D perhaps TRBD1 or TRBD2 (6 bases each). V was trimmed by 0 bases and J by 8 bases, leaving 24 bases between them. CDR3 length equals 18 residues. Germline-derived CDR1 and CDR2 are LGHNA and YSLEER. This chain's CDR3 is CASSQDYPGAAGARTQYF. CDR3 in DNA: TGCGCCAGCAGCCAAGATTACCCGGGGGCGGCCGGGGCGCGTACGCAGTATTTT.

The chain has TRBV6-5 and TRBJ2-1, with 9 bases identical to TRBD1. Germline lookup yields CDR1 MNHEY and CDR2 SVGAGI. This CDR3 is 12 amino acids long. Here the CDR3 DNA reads TGTCCACAGGGGGCGACGGTCAATGAGCAGTTCTTC. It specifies CPQGATVNEQFF.

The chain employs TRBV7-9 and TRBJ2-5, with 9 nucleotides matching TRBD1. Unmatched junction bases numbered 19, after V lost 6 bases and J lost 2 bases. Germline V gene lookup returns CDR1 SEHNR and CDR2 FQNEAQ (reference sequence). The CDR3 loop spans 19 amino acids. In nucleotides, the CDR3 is TGTGCCAGCAGTTCCACTACCCCCGGGACAGGGAACCTGCAAGAGACCCAGTACTTC. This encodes CASSSTTPGTGNLQETQYF.

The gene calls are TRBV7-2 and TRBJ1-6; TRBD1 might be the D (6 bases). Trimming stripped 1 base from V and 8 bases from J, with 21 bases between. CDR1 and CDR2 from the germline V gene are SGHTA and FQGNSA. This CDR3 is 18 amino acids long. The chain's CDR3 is CASSLDPGHLGGYSPLHF. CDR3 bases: TGTGCCAGCAGCTTAGATCCGGGACACTTAGGGGGGTATTCACCCCTCCACTTT.